Each of the 16 T cell receptor beta chains below was sequenced from the same sample in a study of molecular identifiers for immune sequencing clone quantification. TCRdb recomputed calls from the PCR reads with MiXCR, one row per CDR3 protein. Here the sample spans some 100,000 distinct CDR3 sequences, under 40% being singletons. Source material: naive CD8+ T cells from blood, with Jurkat cell RNA spiked in. Subset of the sample: FACS-sorted CD8+CD4-CCR7+CD45RA+ naive T cells. These receptor sequences come from a human donor in good health. Some libraries in this study had Jurkat cell RNA spiked in.

This clonotype was seen ten or more times. The V and J genes are TRBV4-3 and TRBJ2-3; D tentatively fits TRBD1 or TRBD2 (5 bases each). This CDR3 contains 14 residues. Germline CDR1 is LGHNA and CDR2 is YSLEER. The germline V and J ends were trimmed by 1 base and 2 bases, with 7 bases remaining between them. This chain's CDR3 is CASSQAGPTDTQYF. Written as DNA, the CDR3 is TGCGCCAGCAGCCAAGCGGGGCCCACAGATACGCAGTATTTT.

This clonotype was counted ten times or more. The chain links TRBV7-3 to TRBJ2-2, with D uncertain. The germline gives CDR1 SGHTA, CDR2 FQGTGA. The CDR3 has 12 residues. Trimming cost V 5 bases and J 5 bases, with 6 bases left between them. CDR3 sequence (DNA): TGTGCCAGCAGCCTGACTACCGGGGAGCTGTTTTTT. This gives the protein CASSLTTGELFF.

V is TRBV19 and J is TRBJ2-3; D remains unclear. This CDR3 is 15 amino acids long. The V end lost 5 bases, the J end lost 0 bases, and 12 bases lay between the germline ends. Germline CDR1 LNHDA, CDR2 SQIVND (reference sequence). In nucleotides, the CDR3 is TGTGCCAGTAGTGTATTCGGCTCTAGCACAGATACGCAGTATTTT. This encodes CASSVFGSSTDTQYF.

This clonotype was seen just once. A read error is possible here, since a much larger clone lies one base away. The CDR3 does not end in the conserved phenylalanine or tryptophan, so this is likely a read error. The gene calls are TRBV4-3 and TRBJ1-5; D gene uncertain. CDR1 is LGHNA, CDR2 YSLEER, per germline. Between the trimmed V and J ends, which lost 6 bases and 6 bases, there was a span of 15 bases. The CDR3 has 14 residues. CDR3 loop: CASSPSWETQPQHI. CDR3 DNA: TGCGCCAGCAGTCCAAGTTGGGAAACTCAGCCCCAGCATATT.

This rearrangement joins TRBV11-2 to TRBJ2-5; no clear D gene. Germline CDR1 SGHAT, CDR2 FQNNGV. V was clipped by 4 bases and J by 7 bases, with 13 bases between them. The CDR3 is made up of 13 amino acids. DNA of the CDR3: TGTGCCAGCAGCTCTTGGGTTGAAGCGACCCAGTACTTC. This translates into CASSSWVEATQYF.

As concerns this clonotype: This sequence may be a read error, since a much larger clone differs from it by one base. This chain joins TRBV5-1 and TRBJ2-5; the match to TRBD2 covers 14 bases. V was clipped by 7 bases and J by 4 bases; unmatched bases: 15. The CDR3 spans 18 residues. Germline V gene sequence: CDR1 SGHRS, CDR2 YFSETQ. The CDR3 nucleotides are TGCGCCAGCGGTCGAGCCGGGACTAGCGGGAGAAGAAGAGAGACCCAGTACTTC. It is translated as CASGRAGTSGRRRETQYF. The whole variable domain, filled in from reference TRBV5-1 and TRBJ2-5, reads KAGVTQTPRYLIKTRGQQVTLSCSPISGHRSVSWYQQTPGQGLQFLFEYFSETQRNKGNFPGRFSGRQFSNSRSEMNVSTLELGDSALYLCASGRAGTSGRRRETQYFGPGTRLLVL.

The rearrangement joins TRBV9 to TRBJ2-6; D assignment may be TRBD1 or TRBD2 (7 bases each). This CDR3 has 17 residues. The ends were cut back, 2 bases at V and 3 bases at J, with 15 bases in the middle. Germline V gene sequence: CDR1 SGDLS, CDR2 YYNGEE. For the CDR3, the DNA is TGTGCCAGCAGCGTTGTGGGAGGGGGCTATGGGGCCAACGTCCTGACTTTC. Encoded protein: CASSVVGGGYGANVLTF.

This clonotype was observed a handful of times. The chain links TRBV25-1 to TRBJ1-4; D unclear. Trimming took 2 bases from V and 0 from J, leaving 7 bases between them. Germline CDR1 and CDR2: MGHDK and SYGVNS. The CDR3 extends over 15 amino acids. The CDR3 spells CASSEITATNEKLFF. The CDR3 DNA sequence: TGTGCCAGCAGTGAAATCACAGCAACTAATGAAAAACTGTTTTTT.

Notes on this clonotype: At one end, the junction sequence differs from germline, possibly due to a read error. The V call is TRBV28, the J call TRBJ2-1; 8 bases line up with TRBD2. Germline CDR1 MDHEN, CDR2 SYDVKM. CDR3 length: 22 amino acids. This chain's CDR3 is CASSSLAGSEGVYRATYNGQFF. CDR3 bases: TGTGCCAGCAGCTCCCTAGCGGGCAGTGAAGGAGTCTATCGGGCCACCTACAATGGGCAGTTCTTC. Filled out from reference TRBV28 and TRBJ2-1, the complete variable domain reads DVKVTQSSRYLVKRTGEKVFLECVQDMDHENMFWYRQDPGLGLRLIYFSYDVKMKEKGDIPEGYSVSREKKERFSLILESASTNQTSMYLCASSSLAGSEGVYRATYNGQFFGPGTRLTVL.

This clonotype was seen a few times. The junction does not match germline at one end; this may be a read error. The chain links TRBV20-1 to TRBJ2-7; D ambiguous. The CDR3 consists of 12 residues. Germline V CDR1 and CDR2: DFQATT, SNEGSKA (reference sequence). The CDR3 loop reads CSVRSVSYEQYF. CDR3 bases: TGCAGTGTTAGAAGTGTATCGTACGAGCAGTACTTC.

As concerns this clonotype: This may be a read error: a much more frequent sequence differs by one nucleotide. The V call is TRBV6-2 or TRBV6-3, the J call TRBJ2-7; the match to TRBD1 covers 7 bases. The CDR3 runs 16 residues. Germline trimming cut 7 bases from V and 4 bases from J; bases unmatched to any gene: 16. CDR1 MNHEY and CDR2 SVGEGT come from the germline V gene. The CDR3 sequence: CASTADRDRPPYEQYF. The CDR3, as DNA: TGTGCCAGCACTGCTGATCGGGACAGACCCCCGTACGAGCAGTACTTC.

This clonotype occurred many times. V gene TRBV6-1 combines with J gene TRBJ2-3; 9 bases are a match to TRBD1. Germline trimming cut 6 bases from V and 3 bases from J; bases unmatched to any gene: 10. This CDR3 region has 16 residues. CDR1 and CDR2 from the germline V gene are MNHNS and SASEGT. CDR3 sequence (DNA): TGTGCCAGCAGCCCTAGGGGGACAGGGCGAACAGATACGCAGTATTTT. The encoded protein is CASSPRGTGRTDTQYF.

This clonotype was detected many times. The J gene is TRBJ2-3, the V gene TRBV7-2, with D possibly being TRBD2 (5 bases). Trimming stripped 1 base from V and 6 bases from J, with 11 bases between. The CDR3 has 14 residues. Germline V gives CDR1 SGHTA, CDR2 FQGNSA. CDR3 DNA sequence: TGTGCCAGCAGCTTAGTGCTAGCCACCGATACGCAGTATTTT. Translating it yields CASSLVLATDTQYF.

In the case of this clonotype: One junction end does not reproduce the germline sequence, and a read error may be involved. The CDR3 loop is CASSGGPYERYF. In DNA, the CDR3 is TGTGCCAGCTCGGGGGGGCCCTACGAGCGGTACTTC. The V and J genes are TRBV28 and TRBJ2-7, with 8 positions matching TRBD2. This CDR3 comprises 12 residues. Germline lookup yields CDR1 MDHEN and CDR2 SYDVKM.

As concerns this clonotype: A much larger clone differs by one base, so this may be a read error. The chain uses TRBV20-1 and TRBJ2-5; D gene uncertain. The CDR3 runs 15 residues. Germline-derived CDR1 and CDR2 are DFQATT and SNEGSKA (reference sequence). Here the CDR3 DNA reads TGCAGTGCTAGATTTGCGAAAAAGTACCAAGTGACCCAGTACTTC. This gives the protein CSARFAKKYQVTQYF.

The chain has TRBV3-1 and TRBJ2-1, with 8 bases lining up with TRBD2. This CDR3 contains 16 residues. V lost 1 base and J lost 8; bases outside the gene matches: 10. Germline V gives CDR1 LGHDT, CDR2 YNNKEL (reference sequence). The chain's CDR3 is CASSQGLAGEGYEQFF. In nucleotides, the CDR3 is TGTGCCAGCAGCCAAGGTCTAGCGGGTGAGGGCTATGAGCAGTTCTTC.